The TCR beta chain under discussion was sequenced for a study of shared clonotypes between healthy human individuals (dated by TCRdb to between 2020 and 2021). Notes on the research overall: Two women and three men aged 18 to 49 years were included in the cohort. To estimate repertoire size and how much clonotype sharing occurs between individuals, the study deeply sequenced the blood TCR repertoires of five healthy adults. Between about 0.8 and 9 billion PBMCs per donor were obtained by leukapheresis. To increase sequencing depth and limit assay-specific biases, different laboratories used diverse techniques to prepare libraries and sequence TCR repertoires. On the study overall, not on this receptor specifically: Based on pairwise subsampling, the degree of clonotype sharing among donors was expected to be affected by sequencing depth. Only blood was sampled, and tissue TCR repertoires likely differ from those in blood. The genetic and exposure-history diversity represented was limited by the small number of donors.

On this clone: The clone's antigen remains unknown. Base-call qualities are not available, and no considerably larger clone is one nucleotide away.

According to the germline V gene (reference sequence), CDR1 reads SEHNR and CDR2 reads FQNEAQ. The CDR3 contains 16 residues, cysteine and phenylalanine counted. The only DNA kept is the CDR3, 48 bases in frame from the first base. V lost 5 bases and J lost 0 bases; the stretch between them is 15 bases long. The donors were healthy, HIV-negative adults with no recently reported acute infections or vaccinations. Every donor was a Caucasian adult living in Nashville, Tennessee, USA. For unsorted samples, 90 million to 95 million PBMCs were counted, and genomic DNA was extracted using the QIAamp DNA Blood Mini kit. Blood was obtained by leukapheresis, after which PBMCs were separated by Ficoll-Histopaque density gradient centrifugation and cryopreserved in liquid nitrogen vapor phase. Using the deep immunoSEQ assay, multiplex PCR amplified TCR CDR3 regions from genomic DNA. Genomic DNA extracted from each cell subset was distributed evenly over all wells of several immunoSEQ 96-well plates, and each plate served as one replicate. For unsorted PBMC, about 300 ng genomic DNA, equal to roughly 32,000 T cell genomes, was loaded into each replicate PCR. Ten immunoSEQ deep assay plates were used to sequence unsorted PBMC genomic DNA. Purified libraries were measured with a Qubit 3.0 fluorometer, size-checked on a Bioanalyzer 2100, and measured again with the KAPA Library Quantification kit. Every immunoSEQ 96-well plate was sequenced on a separate single-read 150-cycle Illumina NextSeq 550 flow cell. The published analysis was carried out like this. Because the immunoSEQ output included only junctional sequences and no quality scores, the filtering could not be the same as the filtering used for full-length reads. Sequences were annotated with PyIR, a Python wrapper for IgBLAST v1.9, using IMGT germline references to assign V/J genes and CDR3. Reads were filtered out if the reads had weak V/J assignments (E-value above 1e-6), no CDR3, stop codons, out-of-frame junctions, or ambiguous translated residues. V3J clonotypes were defined as sequences sharing an identical inferred V gene, J gene, and CDR3 amino acid sequence. To compute the percentage overlap between repertoires, the number of shared unique clonotypes was divided by the size of the smaller repertoire. RTK rarefaction, the Chao1 estimator, and Recon v2.1 estimates of unobserved clonotypes were used to assess repertoire richness. TCRdb took over this immuneACCESS table, retaining in-frame rearrangements with V and J assigned. Such tables are incomplete; in checked studies, under half of the missing clones stem from an unresolved V gene, and the remainder is unexplained. Clone size and the V and J calls come from that table; the DNA yielded D and trimming. The sample includes 520,000 or so clones, with less than 85% observed a single time. The ten top clones hold 10% to 15% of the sample.

This chain joins TRBV7-9 to TRBJ2-3, with the D gene not confidently named. The TCR was taken from a woman aged 40-49 years in good health. Some clones in this sample may be carry-over from other donors' samples. Source material: PBMCs. The DNA reads as follows: TGTGCCAGCAGCCCCAGGCGAATCGGGAGCACAGATACGCAGTATTTT. It translates as CASSPRRIGSTDTQYF.